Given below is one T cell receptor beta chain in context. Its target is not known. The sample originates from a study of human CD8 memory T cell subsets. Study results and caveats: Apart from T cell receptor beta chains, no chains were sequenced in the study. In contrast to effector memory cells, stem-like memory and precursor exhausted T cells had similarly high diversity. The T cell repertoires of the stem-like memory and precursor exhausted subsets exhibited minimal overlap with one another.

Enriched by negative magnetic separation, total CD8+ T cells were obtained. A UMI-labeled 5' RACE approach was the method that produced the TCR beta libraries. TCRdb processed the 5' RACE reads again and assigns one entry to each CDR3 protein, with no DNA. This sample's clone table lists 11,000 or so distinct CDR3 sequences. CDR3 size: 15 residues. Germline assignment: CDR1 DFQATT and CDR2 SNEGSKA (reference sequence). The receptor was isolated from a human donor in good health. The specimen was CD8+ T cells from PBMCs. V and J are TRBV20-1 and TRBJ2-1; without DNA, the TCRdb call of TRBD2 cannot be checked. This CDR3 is CSARRETSSYNEQFF.